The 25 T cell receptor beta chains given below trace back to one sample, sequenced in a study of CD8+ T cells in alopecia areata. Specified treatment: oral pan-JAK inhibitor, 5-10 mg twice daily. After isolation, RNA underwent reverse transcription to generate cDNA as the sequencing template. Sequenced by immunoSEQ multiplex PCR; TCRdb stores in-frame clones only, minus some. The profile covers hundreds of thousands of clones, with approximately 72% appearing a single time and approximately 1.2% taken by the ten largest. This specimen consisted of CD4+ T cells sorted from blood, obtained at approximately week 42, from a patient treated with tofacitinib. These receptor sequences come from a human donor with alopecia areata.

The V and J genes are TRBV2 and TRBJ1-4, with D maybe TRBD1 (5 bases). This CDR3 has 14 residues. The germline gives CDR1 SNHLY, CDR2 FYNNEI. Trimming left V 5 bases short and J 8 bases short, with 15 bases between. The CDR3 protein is CASSWRGREEKLFF. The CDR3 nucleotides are TGTGCCAGCAGTTGGAGGGGACGGGAAGAAAAACTGTTTTTT.

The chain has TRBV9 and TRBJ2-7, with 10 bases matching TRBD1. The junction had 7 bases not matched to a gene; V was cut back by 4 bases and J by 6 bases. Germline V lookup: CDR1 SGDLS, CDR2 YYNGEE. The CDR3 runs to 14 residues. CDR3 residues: CASSSRQGAGEQYF. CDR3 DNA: TGTGCCAGCAGCTCGAGACAGGGGGCCGGCGAGCAGTACTTC.

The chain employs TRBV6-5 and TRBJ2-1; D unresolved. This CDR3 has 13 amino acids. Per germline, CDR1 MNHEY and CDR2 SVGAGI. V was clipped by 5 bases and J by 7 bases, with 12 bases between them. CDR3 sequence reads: CASSTRSRNEQFF. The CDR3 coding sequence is TGTGCCAGCAGTACCAGAAGTCGGAATGAGCAGTTCTTC.

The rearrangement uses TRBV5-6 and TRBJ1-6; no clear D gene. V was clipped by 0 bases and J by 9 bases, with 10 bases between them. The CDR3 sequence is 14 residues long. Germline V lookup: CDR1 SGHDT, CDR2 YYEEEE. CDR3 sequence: CASSLAGPGSPLHF. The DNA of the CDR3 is TGTGCCAGCAGCTTGGCAGGTCCCGGTTCACCCCTCCACTTT.

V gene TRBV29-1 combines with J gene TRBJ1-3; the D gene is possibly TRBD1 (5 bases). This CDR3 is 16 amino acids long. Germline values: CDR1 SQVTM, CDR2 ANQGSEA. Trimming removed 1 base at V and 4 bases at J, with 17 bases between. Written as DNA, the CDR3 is TGCAGCGTTGAAGCATCCCCCAGTGGGGCAGGAAACACCATATATTTT. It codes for CSVEASPSGAGNTIYF.

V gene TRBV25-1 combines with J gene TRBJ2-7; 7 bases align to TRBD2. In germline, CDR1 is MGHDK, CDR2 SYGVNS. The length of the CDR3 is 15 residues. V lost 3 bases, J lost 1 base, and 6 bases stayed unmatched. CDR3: CASSETGGKSYEQYF. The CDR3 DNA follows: TGTGCCAGCAGTGAGACGGGAGGCAAGTCCTACGAGCAGTACTTC.

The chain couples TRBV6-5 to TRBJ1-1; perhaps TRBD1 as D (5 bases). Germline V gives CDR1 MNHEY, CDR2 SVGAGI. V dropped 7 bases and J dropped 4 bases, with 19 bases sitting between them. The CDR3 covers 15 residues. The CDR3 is CASTQRAGRGTEAFF. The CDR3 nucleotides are TGTGCCAGCACCCAGAGGGCAGGGAGAGGCACTGAAGCTTTCTTT.

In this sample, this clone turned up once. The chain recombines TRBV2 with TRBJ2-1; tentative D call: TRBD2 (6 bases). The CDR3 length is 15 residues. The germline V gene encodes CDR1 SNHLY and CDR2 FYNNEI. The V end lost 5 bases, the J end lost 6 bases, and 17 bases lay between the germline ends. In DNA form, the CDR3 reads TGTGCCAGCAGTTCGGGACTCTCCGCTACCAATGAGCAGTTCTTC. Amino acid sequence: CASSSGLSATNEQFF.

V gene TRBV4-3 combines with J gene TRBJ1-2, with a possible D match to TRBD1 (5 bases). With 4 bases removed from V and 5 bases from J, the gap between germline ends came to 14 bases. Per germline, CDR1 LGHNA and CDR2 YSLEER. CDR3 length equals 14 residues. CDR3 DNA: TGCGCCAGCAGCCCTAATGGGGGAGCATATGGCTACACCTTC. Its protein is CASSPNGGAYGYTF.

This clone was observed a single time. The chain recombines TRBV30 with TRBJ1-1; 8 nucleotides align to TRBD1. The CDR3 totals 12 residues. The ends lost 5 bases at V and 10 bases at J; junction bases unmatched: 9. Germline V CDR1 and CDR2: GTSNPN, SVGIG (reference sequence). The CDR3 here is CAWRRGQRGAFF. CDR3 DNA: TGTGCCTGGCGCAGGGGGCAGAGGGGAGCTTTCTTT.

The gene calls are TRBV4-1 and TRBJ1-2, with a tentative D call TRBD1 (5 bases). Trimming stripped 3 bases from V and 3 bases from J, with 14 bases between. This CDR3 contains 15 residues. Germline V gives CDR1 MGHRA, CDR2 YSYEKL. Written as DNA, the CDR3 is TGCGCCAGCAGCCAGCGGACCTCGGGGGACTATGGCTACACCTTC. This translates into CASSQRTSGDYGYTF.

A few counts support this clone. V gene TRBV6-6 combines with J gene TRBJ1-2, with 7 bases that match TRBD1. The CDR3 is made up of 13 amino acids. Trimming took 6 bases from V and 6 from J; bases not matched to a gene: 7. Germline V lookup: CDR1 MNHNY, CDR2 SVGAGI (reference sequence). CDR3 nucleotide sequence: TGTGCCAGCAGCCCCGGGACAGATAATGGCTACACCTTC. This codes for CASSPGTDNGYTF.

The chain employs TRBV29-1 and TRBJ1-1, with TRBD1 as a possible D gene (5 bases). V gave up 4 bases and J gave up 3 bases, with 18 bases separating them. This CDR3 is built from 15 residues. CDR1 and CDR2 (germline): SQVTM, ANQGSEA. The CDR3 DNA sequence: TGCAGCGTTGGCCGTTGGTGGGGGGTGGACACTGAAGCTTTCTTT. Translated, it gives CSVGRWWGVDTEAFF.

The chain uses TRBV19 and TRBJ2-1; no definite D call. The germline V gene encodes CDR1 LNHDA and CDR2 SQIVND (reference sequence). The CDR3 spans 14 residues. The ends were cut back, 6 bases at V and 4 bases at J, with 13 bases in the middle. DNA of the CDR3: TGTGCCAGTAGGTTAGCAGTGGGGTACAATGAGCAGTTCTTC. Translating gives CASRLAVGYNEQFF.

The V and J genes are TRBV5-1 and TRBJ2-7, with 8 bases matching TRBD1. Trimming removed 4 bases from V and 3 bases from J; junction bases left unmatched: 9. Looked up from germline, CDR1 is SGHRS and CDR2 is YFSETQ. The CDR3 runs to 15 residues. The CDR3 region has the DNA TGCGCCAGCAGCATACGCACAGGGGGAGGCTACGAGCAGTACTTC. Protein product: CASSIRTGGGYEQYF.

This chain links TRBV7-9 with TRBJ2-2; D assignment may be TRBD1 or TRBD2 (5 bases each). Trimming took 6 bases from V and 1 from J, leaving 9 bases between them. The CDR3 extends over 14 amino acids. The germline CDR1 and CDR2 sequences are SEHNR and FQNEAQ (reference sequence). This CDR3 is CASRPGRNTGELFF. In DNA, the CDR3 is TGTGCCAGCAGACCGGGACGGAACACCGGGGAGCTGTTTTTT.

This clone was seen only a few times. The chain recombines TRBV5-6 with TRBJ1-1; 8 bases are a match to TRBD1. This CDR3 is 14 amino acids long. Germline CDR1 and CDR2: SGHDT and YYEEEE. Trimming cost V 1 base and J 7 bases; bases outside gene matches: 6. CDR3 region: CASSLTGGKGEAFF. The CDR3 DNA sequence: TGTGCCAGCAGCTTGACAGGGGGTAAGGGTGAAGCTTTCTTT. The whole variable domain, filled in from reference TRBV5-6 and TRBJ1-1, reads DAGVTQSPTHLIKTRGQQVTLRCSPKSGHDTVSWYQQALGQGPQFIFQYYEEEERQRGNFPDRFSGHQFPNYSSELNVNALLLGDSALYLCASSLTGGKGEAFFGQGTRLTVV.

This CDR3 is CASSETGLAGMGTGELFF. The CDR3 DNA sequence: TGCGCCAGCAGCGAGACGGGACTAGCGGGGATGGGCACCGGGGAGCTGTTTTTT. This chain joins TRBV5-1 and TRBJ2-2; 13 bases align to TRBD2. Germline V gene lookup returns CDR1 SGHRS and CDR2 YFSETQ. This CDR3 contains 18 residues. The V gene end was trimmed by 4 bases and the J gene end by 4 bases; junction bases not matched to a gene: 10. Based on the CDR3 plus reference TRBV5-1 and TRBJ2-2, the full variable domain is KAGVTQTPRYLIKTRGQQVTLSCSPISGHRSVSWYQQTPGQGLQFLFEYFSETQRNKGNFPGRFSGRQFSNSRSEMNVSTLELGDSALYLCASSETGLAGMGTGELFFGEGSRLTVL.

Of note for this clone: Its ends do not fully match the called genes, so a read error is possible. Here the CDR3 reads CASSLSGGF. CDR3 sequence (DNA): TGTGCCAGCAGCTTATCCGGGGGATTT. This sequence joins TRBV7-9 and TRBJ1-1; possibly TRBD1 for D (5 bases). The CDR3 loop spans 9 amino acids. Germline lookup yields CDR1 SEHNR and CDR2 FQNEAQ (reference sequence).

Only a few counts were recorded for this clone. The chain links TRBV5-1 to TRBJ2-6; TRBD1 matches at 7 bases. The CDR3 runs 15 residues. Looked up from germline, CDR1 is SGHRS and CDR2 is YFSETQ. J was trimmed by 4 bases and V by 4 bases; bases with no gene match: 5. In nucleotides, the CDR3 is TGCGCCAGCAGCCCGACAGGGTCCGGGGCCAACGTCCTGACTTTC. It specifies CASSPTGSGANVLTF.

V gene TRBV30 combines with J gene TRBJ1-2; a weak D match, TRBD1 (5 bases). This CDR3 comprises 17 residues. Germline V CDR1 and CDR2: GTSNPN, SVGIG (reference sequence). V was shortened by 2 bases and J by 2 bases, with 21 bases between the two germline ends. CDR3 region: CAWSRTAGGQGNYGYTF. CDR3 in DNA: TGTGCCTGGAGTCGAACCGCCGGCGGTCAGGGAAACTATGGCTACACCTTC.

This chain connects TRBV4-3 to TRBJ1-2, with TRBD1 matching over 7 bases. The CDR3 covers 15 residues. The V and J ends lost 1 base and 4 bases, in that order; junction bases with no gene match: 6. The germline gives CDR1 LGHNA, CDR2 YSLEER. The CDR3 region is CASSQGRQGTYGYTF. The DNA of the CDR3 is TGCGCCAGCAGCCAAGGGAGACAGGGTACCTATGGCTACACCTTC.

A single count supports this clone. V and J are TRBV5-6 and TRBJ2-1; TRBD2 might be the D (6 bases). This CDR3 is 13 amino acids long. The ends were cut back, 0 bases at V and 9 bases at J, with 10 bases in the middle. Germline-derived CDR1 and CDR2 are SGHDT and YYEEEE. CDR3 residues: CASSLGSGSEQFF. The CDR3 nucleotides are TGTGCCAGCAGCTTGGGGTCCGGGAGTGAGCAGTTCTTC.

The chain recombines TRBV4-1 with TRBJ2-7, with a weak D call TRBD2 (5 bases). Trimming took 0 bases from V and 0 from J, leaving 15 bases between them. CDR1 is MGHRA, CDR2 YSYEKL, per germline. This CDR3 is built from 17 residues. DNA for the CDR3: TGCGCCAGCAGCCAAGATGTGGAGCGGTTAAGCTCCTACGAGCAGTACTTC. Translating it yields CASSQDVERLSSYEQYF.

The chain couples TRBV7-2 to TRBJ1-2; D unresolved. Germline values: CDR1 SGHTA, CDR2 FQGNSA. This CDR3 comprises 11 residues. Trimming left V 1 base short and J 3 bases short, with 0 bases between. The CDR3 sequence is CASSLDYGYTF. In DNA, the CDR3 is TGTGCCAGCAGCTTAGACTATGGCTACACCTTC.